Listed below are T cell receptor beta chains from one sample, sequenced in a study of metastatic and nonmetastatic thyroid tumors. TCRdb re-clonotyped the PCR reads via MiXCR. The sample lists some 40,000 clones; around an eighth were seen once. The sequenced sample consisted of blood. These TCRs come from a female donor with papillary thyroid cancer or a benign thyroid nodule (not recorded which). Some clones in this sample may be carry-over from other donors' samples. Each CDR3 is given with its conserved first and last residue. Each record gives: J gene, D gene, clone size, V gene, CDR3 DNA, CDR3 protein. D genes are given only for firm matches. A clone size is listed for some rows: how often the clone was seen (once, few, many), or a class if it is expanded.

j_gene: TRBJ2-5; d_gene: -; abundance: many; v_gene: TRBV7-8; CDR3nt: TGTGCCAGCAGCCCCCTGGGAGAGACCCAGTACTTC; CDR3aa: CASSPLGETQYF
j_gene: TRBJ1-5; d_gene: TRBD1; abundance: many; v_gene: TRBV6-1; CDR3nt: TGTGCCAGCAGTGAAGGGACAGGGGGCGTTCAGCCCCAGCATTTT; CDR3aa: CASSEGTGGVQPQHF
j_gene: TRBJ2-7; d_gene: TRBD1; abundance: many; v_gene: TRBV5-5; CDR3nt: TGTGCCAGCAGCCCATATGACAGGGGCGAGCAGTACTTC; CDR3aa: CASSPYDRGEQYF
j_gene: TRBJ2-3; d_gene: TRBD1; abundance: many; v_gene: TRBV28; CDR3nt: TGTGCCAGCACCGACAGGGGAAGGACAGATACGCAGTATTTT; CDR3aa: CASTDRGRTDTQYF
j_gene: TRBJ1-5; d_gene: -; abundance: -; v_gene: TRBV20-1; CDR3nt: TGCAGTGCTAGTTCACAGGGTTATAGCAATCAGCCCCAGCATTTT; CDR3aa: CSASSQGYSNQPQHF
j_gene: TRBJ1-2; d_gene: -; abundance: many; v_gene: TRBV28; CDR3nt: TGTGCCAGCGGGAATAGGAGGGGCTACACCTTC; CDR3aa: CASGNRRGYTF
j_gene: TRBJ1-3; d_gene: -; abundance: many; v_gene: TRBV19; CDR3nt: TGTGCCAGTAGTTTGACATTCTCTGGAAACACCATATATTTT; CDR3aa: CASSLTFSGNTIYF
j_gene: TRBJ1-5; d_gene: TRBD1; abundance: -; v_gene: TRBV28; CDR3nt: TGTGCCGGTGGACAGGGGTCACATCAGCCCCAACATTTT; CDR3aa: CAGGQGSHQPQHF
j_gene: TRBJ2-2; d_gene: -; abundance: few; v_gene: TRBV6-1; CDR3nt: TGTGCCAGCAGTGATGTGGTAACCCAGTTCGCGAACACCGGGGAGCTGTTTTTT; CDR3aa: CASSDVVTQFANTGELFF
j_gene: TRBJ2-5; d_gene: TRBD1; abundance: many; v_gene: TRBV19; CDR3nt: TGTGCCAGTACTAACAGGGGGAGTGTGGAGACCCAGTACTTC; CDR3aa: CASTNRGSVETQYF
j_gene: TRBJ2-1; d_gene: -; abundance: -; v_gene: TRBV7-3; CDR3nt: TGTGCCAGCAACCCCACGGGGGCTCATGAGCAGTTCTTC; CDR3aa: CASNPTGAHEQFF
j_gene: TRBJ1-5; d_gene: -; abundance: -; v_gene: TRBV27; CDR3nt: TGTGCCAGCAGTTCCAGGGCTCATCAGCCCCAGCATTTT; CDR3aa: CASSSRAHQPQHF
j_gene: TRBJ1-6; d_gene: TRBD1; abundance: many; v_gene: TRBV7-6; CDR3nt: TGTGCCAGCAGCGACAGACAGGGCTCGTCACCCCTCCACTTT; CDR3aa: CASSDRQGSSPLHF
j_gene: TRBJ2-2; d_gene: -; abundance: many; v_gene: TRBV11-3; CDR3nt: TGTGCCAGCAGCTCCACGACCCCCGGGGAGCTGTTTTTT; CDR3aa: CASSSTTPGELFF
j_gene: TRBJ1-3; d_gene: -; abundance: few; v_gene: TRBV28; CDR3nt: TGTGCCAGCATCATCCCTCCCGGGGGAGACCTAGATTTT; CDR3aa: CASIIPPGGDLDF
j_gene: TRBJ2-7; d_gene: -; abundance: many; v_gene: TRBV7-8; CDR3nt: TGTGCCAGCAGCTTCGGACACCTCTCCTACGAGCAGTACTTC; CDR3aa: CASSFGHLSYEQYF
j_gene: TRBJ1-1; d_gene: -; abundance: many; v_gene: TRBV20-1; CDR3nt: TGCAGTGCAAGACGAGCTCGGCCCGGAGACACTGAAGCTTTCTTT; CDR3aa: CSARRARPGDTEAFF
j_gene: TRBJ1-6; d_gene: TRBD1; abundance: medium-sized; v_gene: TRBV6-1; CDR3nt: TGTGCCAGCCGCCGGGACAGAGGAGAGAGTTCACCCCTCCACTTT; CDR3aa: CASRRDRGESSPLHF
j_gene: TRBJ2-7; d_gene: TRBD1; abundance: many; v_gene: TRBV5-1; CDR3nt: TGCGCCAGCAGCGCGGGACAGGGGTCGGCCTACGAGCAGTACTTC; CDR3aa: CASSAGQGSAYEQYF
j_gene: TRBJ2-3; d_gene: -; abundance: many; v_gene: TRBV30; CDR3nt: TGTGCCTGGAGTGGGGGGGAAGGGGCTAGCACAGATACGCAGTATTTT; CDR3aa: CAWSGGEGASTDTQYF
j_gene: TRBJ2-1; d_gene: -; abundance: -; v_gene: TRBV7-6; CDR3nt: TGTGCCAGCAGCTTAGCGGGTGGGGGGAAGGAGCAGTTCTTC; CDR3aa: CASSLAGGGKEQFF
j_gene: TRBJ2-2; d_gene: TRBD2; abundance: many; v_gene: TRBV3-1; CDR3nt: TGTGCCTGGCGGGAGGCGAACACCGGGGAGCTGTTTTTT; CDR3aa: CAWREANTGELFF
j_gene: TRBJ2-7; d_gene: -; abundance: many; v_gene: TRBV14; CDR3nt: TGTGCCAGCAGCCGGCCGGGACTTAACTACGAGCAGTACTTC; CDR3aa: CASSRPGLNYEQYF
j_gene: TRBJ1-2; d_gene: TRBD1; abundance: many; v_gene: TRBV7-2; CDR3nt: TGTGCCAGCAGCTCCGGGACAGGGGATTACTACACCTTC; CDR3aa: CASSSGTGDYYTF
j_gene: TRBJ2-1; d_gene: TRBD1; abundance: -; v_gene: TRBV6-2/TRBV6-3; CDR3nt: TGTGCCAGCAGGAAAGGGACAGTTGGGAATGAGCAGTTCTTC; CDR3aa: CASRKGTVGNEQFF
j_gene: TRBJ2-2; d_gene: -; abundance: many; v_gene: TRBV7-9; CDR3nt: TGTGCCAGCAGCTTAGTAGCCAGCAACACCGGGGAGCTGTCTTTT; CDR3aa: CASSLVASNTGELSF
j_gene: TRBJ2-7; d_gene: -; abundance: medium-sized; v_gene: TRBV6-1; CDR3nt: TGTGCCAGCAGTGAAATCGTGGGGTTTAACTACGAGCAGTACTTC; CDR3aa: CASSEIVGFNYEQYF
j_gene: TRBJ1-2; d_gene: -; abundance: many; v_gene: TRBV7-8; CDR3nt: TGTGCCAGCAGCAAAGTATCTACGGCGACCTATGGCTACACCTTC; CDR3aa: CASSKVSTATYGYTF
j_gene: TRBJ1-1; d_gene: -; abundance: many; v_gene: TRBV12-3/TRBV12-4; CDR3nt: TGTGCCAGCAGTTCCCGGAGACGGACTGAAGCTTTCTTT; CDR3aa: CASSSRRRTEAFF
j_gene: TRBJ2-1; d_gene: -; abundance: many; v_gene: TRBV19; CDR3nt: TGTGCCAGTAGTTCCCGTAACCCTCGAAACTACAATGAGCAGTTCTTC; CDR3aa: CASSSRNPRNYNEQFF
j_gene: TRBJ2-7; d_gene: TRBD2; abundance: many; v_gene: TRBV28; CDR3nt: TGTGCCAGCAGTTACGGGGGGGCGCGGTACGAGCAGTACTTC; CDR3aa: CASSYGGARYEQYF
j_gene: TRBJ2-5; d_gene: -; abundance: many; v_gene: TRBV19; CDR3nt: TGTGCCAGTAGTATAACAGGGTTAGAGACCCAGTACTTC; CDR3aa: CASSITGLETQYF
j_gene: TRBJ2-1; d_gene: -; abundance: many; v_gene: TRBV7-2; CDR3nt: TGTGCCAGCAGCTTAGCGGTGGGAGGACCTTACAATGAGCAGTTCTTC; CDR3aa: CASSLAVGGPYNEQFF